This is a list of T cell receptor beta chains from one sample in a study of tumor and adjacent non-tumor tissue in lung cancer. TCRdb analysed the multiplex PCR reads with MiXCR anew, one entry per CDR3 protein. The sample includes some 100,000 distinct CDR3 sequences, roughly 73% of them seen just once. Sequenced: lung tumor tissue. These TCRs come from an older woman with non-small cell lung cancer. Both conserved end residues are part of each CDR3. D genes are given only for firm matches. The size of a clone is reported for some rows only, either as once, few or many, or as a class for expanded clones.

d_call: .
j_call: TRBJ1-2
clone_size: .
v_call: TRBV28
cdr3_nt: TGTGCCAGCAGTTCCCCGGCGGGCCCTTCTATCCGGGGCTACACCTTC
cdr3_aa: CASSSPAGPSIRGYTF

d_call: .
j_call: TRBJ1-2
clone_size: .
v_call: TRBV20-1
cdr3_nt: TGCAGTGCCATGACTGGCGTTGGCTACTCCTTC
cdr3_aa: CSAMTGVGYSF

d_call: TRBD2
j_call: TRBJ2-1
clone_size: few
v_call: TRBV6-1
cdr3_nt: TGTACCAACAGCGGATCCGGGACTACTTACAATGAGCAGTTCTTC
cdr3_aa: CTNSGSGTTYNEQFF

d_call: TRBD2
j_call: TRBJ2-7
clone_size: .
v_call: TRBV11-2
cdr3_nt: TGTTCCAGCAGCTTGACTAGCGGGGGGGCCTACTACGGGCAGTACTTC
cdr3_aa: CSSSLTSGGAYYGQYF

d_call: .
j_call: TRBJ1-2
clone_size: .
v_call: TRBV4-3
cdr3_nt: TGCGCCAGCAGCCGAATGATAGGGGATAGCTACACCTTC
cdr3_aa: CASSRMIGDSYTF

d_call: .
j_call: TRBJ2-3
clone_size: many
v_call: TRBV28
cdr3_nt: TGTGCCAGCAGGATGGCAGGTCCCAAGGTTGATACGCAGTATTTT
cdr3_aa: CASRMAGPKVDTQYF

d_call: .
j_call: TRBJ2-3
clone_size: .
v_call: TRBV20-1
cdr3_nt: TGCAGTGTTAGGGGGGGGCAGGGGGCAGATACGCAGTATTTT
cdr3_aa: CSVRGGQGADTQYF

d_call: .
j_call: TRBJ2-7
clone_size: .
v_call: TRBV11-2
cdr3_nt: TGTGCCAGCGGATTCCAATCCGGTAATAACTACGAGCAGTACTTC
cdr3_aa: CASGFQSGNNYEQYF

d_call: .
j_call: TRBJ2-6
clone_size: .
v_call: TRBV29-1
cdr3_nt: TGTAGCGTGGTGAGCTCTGGGGCCAACGTCCCGACTTTC
cdr3_aa: CSVVSSGANVPTF

d_call: .
j_call: TRBJ2-3
clone_size: .
v_call: TRBV11-3
cdr3_nt: TGTGCCAGCAGCTCCCGCGAAAGTGGGAGTTATACGCAGTATTTT
cdr3_aa: CASSSRESGSYTQYF

d_call: .
j_call: TRBJ1-6
clone_size: few
v_call: TRBV5-1
cdr3_nt: TGCGCCAGCAGCCCCAGGACAGCGGCTGATTCACCCCTCCACTTT
cdr3_aa: CASSPRTAADSPLHF

d_call: .
j_call: TRBJ2-3
clone_size: .
v_call: TRBV20-1
cdr3_nt: TGCAGTGCCGGCTCCGCGGCTTTGGACATAGATACGCAGTATTTT
cdr3_aa: CSAGSAALDIDTQYF

d_call: .
j_call: TRBJ2-2
clone_size: .
v_call: TRBV11-2
cdr3_nt: TGTGTCAGCAACTTAGTATTGGCGGCGCACACCGGGGAGCCGTTTTTT
cdr3_aa: CVSNLVLAAHTGEPFF

d_call: TRBD1
j_call: TRBJ2-7
clone_size: few
v_call: TRBV12-3/TRBV12-4
cdr3_nt: TGTGCCAGCAGTTACACCGACAGGGCCAACAAGCAGTACTTC
cdr3_aa: CASSYTDRANKQYF

d_call: TRBD2
j_call: TRBJ2-1
clone_size: many
v_call: TRBV6-2/TRBV6-3
cdr3_nt: TGTGCCAGCCTCACTAGAGGAGCGGGAGGCTACTCCTACAATGAGCAGTTCTTC
cdr3_aa: CASLTRGAGGYSYNEQFF

d_call: .
j_call: TRBJ1-3
clone_size: .
v_call: TRBV11-3
cdr3_nt: TGTGCCATCCGGGAGGACTCTGGGAACACCACATATTTT
cdr3_aa: CAIREDSGNTTYF

d_call: .
j_call: TRBJ2-5
clone_size: .
v_call: TRBV11-2
cdr3_nt: TGTGCCAGCAGCTTGGAGATGGGGCAGACCCGGTACTTC
cdr3_aa: CASSLEMGQTRYF

d_call: .
j_call: TRBJ2-5
clone_size: .
v_call: TRBV4-1
cdr3_nt: TGCGCCAGCAGCCAAGGTCGCGGTACAGTGGATACCCAGTACTTC
cdr3_aa: CASSQGRGTVDTQYF

d_call: .
j_call: TRBJ1-1
clone_size: .
v_call: TRBV11-3
cdr3_nt: TGTGCCAGCAGCTTAGATACGGGGAGAGGCACTGAAGCTTCATTT
cdr3_aa: CASSLDTGRGTEASF

d_call: .
j_call: TRBJ2-4
clone_size: .
v_call: TRBV12-3/TRBV12-4
cdr3_nt: TGTGCCAGCAGTTTTGTGAGCGGCCATGCCAAAAACATTCAGTACTTC
cdr3_aa: CASSFVSGHAKNIQYF

d_call: TRBD1
j_call: TRBJ1-5
clone_size: .
v_call: TRBV29-1
cdr3_nt: TGCAGCGTTGTAATAGGGACAGGGAAAGAGCCCCATCATTTT
cdr3_aa: CSVVIGTGKEPHHF

d_call: .
j_call: TRBJ1-1
clone_size: .
v_call: TRBV28
cdr3_nt: TGTACCAGCAGTTCAGTTACTCCGGGCCTGAACAATGAAGCTTTCTTT
cdr3_aa: CTSSSVTPGLNNEAFF

d_call: .
j_call: TRBJ2-1
clone_size: .
v_call: TRBV11-3
cdr3_nt: TGTGCCAGTAGCTTAGAGTTGACTACTGGGAGCCACAATGATCAGTTCTTC
cdr3_aa: CASSLELTTGSHNDQFF

d_call: .
j_call: TRBJ1-6
clone_size: once
v_call: TRBV5-1
cdr3_nt: TGCGCCAGCAGCTTGGAACTAGGGATAGGGAATTCACCCCTTCACTTT
cdr3_aa: CASSLELGIGNSPLHF

d_call: .
j_call: TRBJ1-5
clone_size: few
v_call: TRBV20-1
cdr3_nt: TGCAGTGCTACAGAATCTAGGGCAGGTTCTGGCAATCAGCCCCAGCATTTT
cdr3_aa: CSATESRAGSGNQPQHF

d_call: TRBD1
j_call: TRBJ2-2
clone_size: .
v_call: TRBV12-3/TRBV12-4
cdr3_nt: TGTGCCAGTTTGAGGGGGCAGTACGCCGGGGAGCTGTTTTTT
cdr3_aa: CASLRGQYAGELFF

d_call: .
j_call: TRBJ2-1
clone_size: .
v_call: TRBV28
cdr3_nt: TGTGCCAGCAGCCCCTACAATGAGGAGTTCTTC
cdr3_aa: CASSPYNEEFF

d_call: .
j_call: TRBJ2-2
clone_size: once
v_call: TRBV2
cdr3_nt: TGTGCCACCAGCCCCCCCGGGGAGATGTTTTTT
cdr3_aa: CATSPPGEMFF

d_call: TRBD1
j_call: TRBJ1-5
clone_size: .
v_call: TRBV20-1
cdr3_nt: TGCAGTGCTAGAGTAGGACAGGGTGGTCAGCCCCAGCATTTT
cdr3_aa: CSARVGQGGQPQHF

d_call: .
j_call: TRBJ2-7
clone_size: .
v_call: TRBV4-3
cdr3_nt: TGCGCCAGCAGCCAATTCATCATAGGACACAAGCAGTACTTC
cdr3_aa: CASSQFIIGHKQYF

d_call: .
j_call: TRBJ2-7
clone_size: .
v_call: TRBV5-6
cdr3_nt: TGTGCCAGCGGCTTGGCGGGGAGCTCCTACGAGCAGTACTTC
cdr3_aa: CASGLAGSSYEQYF

d_call: TRBD2
j_call: TRBJ2-3
clone_size: .
v_call: TRBV20-1
cdr3_nt: TGCGGTGCTCGTCCGACTAGCGTGGGGTTCACAGATACGCAGTATTTT
cdr3_aa: CGARPTSVGFTDTQYF

d_call: TRBD2
j_call: TRBJ2-3
clone_size: once
v_call: TRBV20-1
cdr3_nt: TGCAGTGCTAGAGATCAGCTAGCGGGGGCTTTCACAGATACACAGTTTTTT
cdr3_aa: CSARDQLAGAFTDTQFF

d_call: .
j_call: TRBJ2-5
clone_size: .
v_call: TRBV11-3
cdr3_nt: TGTGCCAGCAGCTTAGGACAGGAGATCCAAGAGACACAGTACTTC
cdr3_aa: CASSLGQEIQETQYF

d_call: .
j_call: TRBJ2-7
clone_size: .
v_call: TRBV20-1
cdr3_nt: TGCAGTGATATACTAGTGGGGGGCCTGGATGAGCAGTACTTC
cdr3_aa: CSDILVGGLDEQYF

d_call: .
j_call: TRBJ1-3
clone_size: .
v_call: TRBV11-3
cdr3_nt: TGTGCCATCGGGGAGGACACTGGAAACACCATATATTTT
cdr3_aa: CAIGEDTGNTIYF

d_call: .
j_call: TRBJ1-2
clone_size: .
v_call: TRBV21-1
cdr3_nt: TGTGCCAGCAACAGCGCCTCCTATGCCTACACCTTC
cdr3_aa: CASNSASYAYTF

d_call: .
j_call: TRBJ2-1
clone_size: .
v_call: TRBV4-3
cdr3_nt: TGCGCCAGCAGCCAAGGAACTAACGGGATTTACAATGAGCAGTTCTTC
cdr3_aa: CASSQGTNGIYNEQFF

d_call: TRBD2
j_call: TRBJ2-5
clone_size: many
v_call: TRBV29-1
cdr3_nt: TGCAGCGTTGTTAAGGACGGGGGGATGGCCCAGTACTTC
cdr3_aa: CSVVKDGGMAQYF

d_call: .
j_call: TRBJ2-5
clone_size: .
v_call: TRBV20-1
cdr3_nt: TGCAATGCCTTCTCCGTACAGAAGGAGACCCAGTACTTC
cdr3_aa: CNAFSVQKETQYF